The TCR beta chain under discussion was sequenced for a study of identical twins. V dropped 0 bases and J dropped 4; count of bases not matched to a gene: 0. The CDR3 loop spans 14 amino acids. Germline CDR1 is SGDLS and CDR2 is YYNGEE. Each CDR3 protein is one row after TCRdb ran MiXCR on the 5' RACE reads. The data show fewer than 500,000 distinct CDR3 sequences, more than 20% seen once. This clonotype has only a few counts. In addition, the sample was reused for a study of T cells expressing NK-cell markers.

This TCR was sampled from a woman aged 18-29 years in good health. The rearrangement links TRBV9 to TRBJ1-5; 8 nucleotides match TRBD1. Source material: CD4+ T cells sorted from blood. This chain's CDR3 is CASSVGTGNQPQHF. CDR3 bases: TGTGCCAGCAGCGTAGGGACAGGGAATCAGCCCCAGCATTTT. Based on the CDR3 plus reference TRBV9 and TRBJ1-5, the full variable domain is DSGVTQTPKHLITATGQRVTLRCSPRSGDLSVYWYQQSLDQGLQFLIQYYNGEERAKGNILERFSAQQFPDLHSELNLSSLELGDSALYFCASSVGTGNQPQHFGDGTRLSIL.